The rows below give T cell receptor beta chains drawn from one sample of a study of T cell changes during pregnancy in multiple sclerosis. Sequencing used immunoSEQ multiplex PCR; TCRdb keeps in-frame clones, though not all of them. The sample yields approximately 100,000 clones, about 89% seen once. Sequenced material: peripheral blood, taken after pregnancy. The receptors stem from a female donor with multiple sclerosis, enrolled in a pregnancy study. Both conserved end residues are part of each CDR3. Fields, in order: CDR3 length, D gene, V gene, clone size, J gene, CDR3 DNA, CDR3 protein. D genes are given only for firm matches. Rows give clone size only sometimes, using once, few, many, or a class for an expanded clone.

15	.	TRBV4-2	once	TRBJ1-1	TGTGCCAGCAGCCAAGACTGGGCCCTGAACACTGAAGCTTTCTTT	CASSQDWALNTEAFF
16	TRBD2	TRBV29-1	.	TRBJ2-3	TGCAGCGTCGCGATGGGACTAGCGGGAGAACAAGATACGCAGTATTTT	CSVAMGLAGEQDTQYF
17	TRBD2	TRBV13	.	TRBJ2-1	TGTGCCAGCAGCTCAAATACCCTAGCGGGGGGGTACAATGAGCAGTTCTTC	CASSSNTLAGGYNEQFF
15	.	TRBV5-6	.	TRBJ1-5	TGTGCCAGCAGCTCGCGTTGGGGGCTGTTAGAGCCCCAGCATTTT	CASSSRWGLLEPQHF
12	.	TRBV7-2	.	TRBJ2-1	TGTGCCAGCAGCTTAGCGCAGAGCGGTCCGTTCTTC	CASSLAQSGPFF
14	TRBD1	TRBV19	.	TRBJ2-7	TGTGCCAGTAGTGCTGGACAGGGATCCTACGAGCAGTACTTC	CASSAGQGSYEQYF
15	TRBD2	TRBV11-2	.	TRBJ2-3	TGTGCCAGCAGCTTAAGACTAGCGGGATCAGATACGCAGTATTTT	CASSLRLAGSDTQYF
17	TRBD2	TRBV7-3	.	TRBJ2-3	TGTGCCAGCAGCTTAGGTAGCGGGGGGGCCGGGGTGGATACGCAGTATTTT	CASSLGSGGAGVDTQYF
13	.	TRBV21-1	.	TRBJ1-5	TGTGCCAGCAGCAGTAAGGGGAAGGCGCCCCAGCATTTT	CASSSKGKAPQHF
16	.	TRBV9	.	TRBJ1-2	TGTGCCAGCAGCGTAGTCGGGACGGCTCTCGGGAGCGGCTACACCTTC	CASSVVGTALGSGYTF
13	.	TRBV30	.	TRBJ2-7	TGTGCCTGGAGTGAGACAGGACCTTACGAGCAGTACTTC	CAWSETGPYEQYF
18	TRBD2	TRBV5-6	few	TRBJ2-1	TGTGCCAGCAGCTCGCGGACTAGCGGGGGTTACTCCTACAATGAGCAGTTCTTC	CASSSRTSGGYSYNEQFF
15	TRBD1	TRBV2	.	TRBJ2-3	TGTGCCAGCACTCCCGAGGAGACAGGGGCCTATACGCAGTATTTT	CASTPEETGAYTQYF
16	TRBD2	TRBV5-4	few	TRBJ2-1	TGTGCCAGCAGCTTGGTCCTGGCGGGGGGGTACAATGAGCAGTTCTTC	CASSLVLAGGYNEQFF
12	.	TRBV19	.	TRBJ2-5	TGTGCCAGTAGTTCCGGGGGAGAGACCCAGTACTTC	CASSSGGETQYF
12	TRBD1	TRBV2	.	TRBJ1-2	TGTGCCAGCAGTGGCAGGGGGCTGGGCTACACCTTC	CASSGRGLGYTF
15	.	TRBV4-1	.	TRBJ2-2	TGCGCCAGCAGCCGATCAGGGGCCGGCACCGGGGAGCTGTTTTTT	CASSRSGAGTGELFF
16	.	TRBV2	.	TRBJ1-3	TGTGCCAGCAGTGTCGCAGGGGTCGGGTCTGGAAACACCATATATTTT	CASSVAGVGSGNTIYF
15	TRBD1	TRBV6-6	.	TRBJ2-3	TGTGCCAGCAGCATCGGACAGGGGCGCACAGATACGCAGTATTTT	CASSIGQGRTDTQYF
12	.	TRBV7-9	.	TRBJ1-1	TGTGCCAGCAGCTTAGGCAGGGCGGAGGCTTTCTTT	CASSLGRAEAFF
14	TRBD1	TRBV5-1	.	TRBJ1-2	TGCGCCAGCAGCCCTACAGGGGATTTGCATGGCTACACCTTC	CASSPTGDLHGYTF
13	.	TRBV30	.	TRBJ1-1	TGTGCCTGGACCACTCAGGGGAACACTGAAGCTTTCTTT	CAWTTQGNTEAFF
14	TRBD1	TRBV19	.	TRBJ2-1	TGTGCCAGTAAGGACAGGGATTCCTACAATGAGCAGTTCTTC	CASKDRDSYNEQFF
14	.	TRBV27	.	TRBJ2-5	TGTGCCAGCAGTTCGAAACTAGCATGGGAGACCCAGTACTTC	CASSSKLAWETQYF
13	.	TRBV5-5	.	TRBJ1-4	TGTGCCAGCAGCTTGTTTAGTGTAGAAAAACTGTTTTTT	CASSLFSVEKLFF
14	.	TRBV6-6	few	TRBJ1-6	TGTGCCAGCAGCCCCCGAGTGGGCAATTCACCCCTCCACTTT	CASSPRVGNSPLHF
13	.	TRBV7-8	few	TRBJ1-2	TGTGCCAGCAGCTTAGGACAGGACTATGGCTACACCTTC	CASSLGQDYGYTF
15	.	TRBV4-2	.	TRBJ1-2	TGTGCCAGCAGCCAAGAAGAGGGAACCTACTATGGCTACACCTTC	CASSQEEGTYYGYTF
14	.	TRBV14	.	TRBJ1-1	TGTGCCAGCAGCCACTTACTTGTGAACACTGAAGCTTTCTTT	CASSHLLVNTEAFF
14	TRBD1	TRBV6-1	.	TRBJ1-6	TGTGCCAGCAGTTTTGGCAGGGGGAATTCACCCCTCCACTTT	CASSFGRGNSPLHF
18	TRBD1	TRBV6-1	.	TRBJ1-2	TGTGCCAGCAGTGAAGATGGACAGGCCGAGGCAGGGAGCTATGGCTACACCTTC	CASSEDGQAEAGSYGYTF
11	.	TRBV7-9	.	TRBJ2-3	TGTGCCAGCAGCCTGACAAATACGCAGTATTTT	CASSLTNTQYF
16	TRBD2	TRBV9	.	TRBJ2-1	TGTGCCAGCAGCCCGCAAGCGGGGGCCCCTTTGAATGAGCAGTTCTTC	CASSPQAGAPLNEQFF
14	TRBD1	TRBV2	.	TRBJ2-5	TGTGCCAGCACCCGCCGGACAGGGGAAGAGACCCAGTACTTC	CASTRRTGEETQYF
13	.	TRBV6-1	.	TRBJ2-5	TGTGCCAGCAGTGAAGCTAGTGTAGAGACCCAGTACTTC	CASSEASVETQYF
15	.	TRBV6-1	.	TRBJ1-2	TGTGCCAGCAGTGAAGCGGCGGGTGCAAACTATGGCTACACCTTC	CASSEAAGANYGYTF
16	TRBD1	TRBV5-5	.	TRBJ1-1	TGTGCCAGCAGCTTGGCGAGACAGGGTTTGAACACTGAAGCTTTCTTT	CASSLARQGLNTEAFF
18	.	TRBV6-4	.	TRBJ2-7	TGTGCCAGCAGCCACCACAGGGTAAGTTGGGAAAAGTTGTACGAGCAGTACTTC	CASSHHRVSWEKLYEQYF
17	.	TRBV5-8	.	TRBJ1-3	TGTGCCAGCAGCTTGCAAAGCGCCGGGTCCCCTGGAAACACCATATATTTT	CASSLQSAGSPGNTIYF
12	.	TRBV6-1	.	TRBJ1-2	TGTGCCAGCAGCGAGACAGAGAATGGCTACACCTTC	CASSETENGYTF
12	.	TRBV4-1	.	TRBJ2-3	TGCGCCAGCAGCCTAGGGGATGATACGCAGTATTTT	CASSLGDDTQYF
15	.	TRBV6-5	.	TRBJ2-1	TGTGCCAGCAGTCCCGCAACCCACGCCGGGGGTGAGCAGTTCTTC	CASSPATHAGGEQFF
13	.	TRBV2	.	TRBJ1-1	TGTGCCAGCAGTGAGGCCCCGAACACTGAAGCTTTCTTT	CASSEAPNTEAFF
10	.	TRBV29-1	.	TRBJ2-7	TGCAGCGTTGTAGGCGGCGAGCAGTACTTC	CSVVGGEQYF
14	.	TRBV11-2	.	TRBJ1-4	TGTGCCAGCAGCTTAGTTGGAGGCGGGGAAAAACTGTTTTTT	CASSLVGGGEKLFF
16	TRBD2	TRBV5-1	.	TRBJ2-1	TGCGCCAGCAGCTTGGGGCGGACTAGCTCCTACAATGAGCAGTTCTTC	CASSLGRTSSYNEQFF
18	TRBD1	TRBV5-1	.	TRBJ2-6	TGCGCCAGCAGCCGGGCGGGACAGGGTAGCTCTGGGGCCAACGTCCTGACTTTC	CASSRAGQGSSGANVLTF
17	.	TRBV4-1	once	TRBJ2-1	TGCGCCAGCAGCCAAGTCTCGCTAGCGTCGGCCTACAATGAGCAGTTCTTC	CASSQVSLASAYNEQFF
16	TRBD1	TRBV14	.	TRBJ2-1	TGTGCCAGCAGCTCGCACCGGGGACAGGCCTACAATGAGCAGTTCTTC	CASSSHRGQAYNEQFF
20	TRBD1	TRBV15	.	TRBJ2-2	TGTGCCACCAGCACACTGACCGGGACAGGGTTGACCTCGGGACACGGGGAGCTGTTTTTT	CATSTLTGTGLTSGHGELFF
18	TRBD1	TRBV18	.	TRBJ2-6	TGTGCCAGCTCACCCCCGCAGGGGGCCAACTCTGGGGCCAACGTCCTGACTTTC	CASSPPQGANSGANVLTF